This TCR beta chain was identified in a study of cytomegalovirus exposure and HLA in healthy donors. Study-level points and caveats: In terms of immune exposure information, only CMV serostatus was available. Cytomegalovirus-associated status was assigned to around 160 TCR beta chains. Some V segments, including TRBV6-2 and TRBV6-3, were excluded as indistinguishable.

PCR amplification relied on 60 Vbeta primers (plus 13 Jbeta primers). TCRdb's table, derived via immunoSEQ multiplex PCR, lists solely in-frame clones and lacks some. In the table there are roughly 110,000 clones, around 76% of which are singletons. Points on this clone: Antigen unknown.

Germline V CDR1 and CDR2: MDHEN, SYDVKM. This CDR3 comprises 17 residues. V lost 5 bases and J 8 bases, leaving 27 bases between the germline ends. The sequenced sample consisted of PBMCs. This receptor was obtained from a woman in her fifties or sixties in good health and CMV-seropositive. The gene calls are TRBV28 and TRBJ1-2; D remains unclear. The CDR3 DNA sequence: TGTGCCAGCAGTGTAGAAACCCCACGGGGTGGGCGGGAAGGCTACACCTTC. Its translation is CASSVETPRGGREGYTF.